The 28 T cell receptor beta chains reported below all come from one sample, sequenced in a study of blood T cells in healthy people across ages. Using a J-beta primer mix together with a sample-barcoded 5' primer, a second PCR was run for roughly 7 to 12 cycles. Each CDR3 protein is one row after TCRdb ran MiXCR on the 5' RACE reads. The repertoire consists of 600,000 to 1,000,000 distinct CDR3 sequences, with about three fifths occurring once and the leading ten covering approximately 20%. Sequencing was performed on blood. These receptors all come from a man younger than 45 in good health.

The rearrangement links TRBV7-9 to TRBJ1-4, with D possibly matching TRBD1 (5 bases). This CDR3 comprises 15 residues. Germline-derived CDR1 and CDR2 are SEHNR and FQNEAQ (reference sequence). Trimming took off 5 bases at V and 8 bases at J, with 18 bases between the two ends. CDR3 residues: CASSPIEGSREKLFF. The DNA for the CDR3 is TGTGCCAGCAGCCCGATTGAGGGGTCTAGGGAAAAACTGTTTTTT.

The V and J genes are TRBV28 and TRBJ2-7; D is unresolved. V dropped 2 bases and J dropped 7 bases, with 12 bases sitting between them. Germline CDR1 reads MDHEN; CDR2 reads SYDVKM. The CDR3 loop spans 13 amino acids. The DNA for the CDR3 is TGTGCCAGCAGTTTAATCGGTCGCACGGAGCAGTACTTC. It encodes CASSLIGRTEQYF.

The chain combines TRBV9 with TRBJ1-2, with TRBD1 as a possible D gene (5 bases). Germline V CDR1 and CDR2: SGDLS, YYNGEE. The CDR3 has 14 amino acids. The V gene lost 4 bases and the J gene lost 3 bases, with 13 bases spanning the gap. The CDR3 here is CASSPRTPYYGYTF. The DNA of the CDR3 is TGTGCCAGCAGCCCCCGGACACCGTACTATGGCTACACCTTC.

This clonotype was recorded at least ten times. The chain employs TRBV5-1 and TRBJ2-5, with 12 bases matching TRBD2. Germline CDR1 is SGHRS and CDR2 is YFSETQ. This CDR3 contains 15 residues. The V segment lost 6 bases and the J segment 1 base; nucleotides outside the gene matches: 4. As DNA, the CDR3 is TGCGCCAGCACTGGGACTAGCGGGCTCCAAGAGACCCAGTACTTC. Its protein product is CASTGTSGLQETQYF.

This clonotype was seen a single time. A read error may account for a junction end that differs from germline. The chain uses TRBV10-3 and TRBJ1-2; D perhaps matches TRBD1 (6 bases). This CDR3 comprises 15 residues. Germline V gene sequence: CDR1 ENHRY, CDR2 SYGVKD. The chain's CDR3 is CAISEARQDNYDYTF. Here the CDR3 DNA reads TGTGCCATCAGTGAGGCGCGACAGGATAACTATGACTACACCTTC.

This clonotype has only one observation. The chain links TRBV4-3 to TRBJ2-4, with TRBD2 matching over 7 bases. The end of the DNA fits TRBJ2-7 better, so the J call may be wrong. Germline V gene lookup returns CDR1 LGHNA and CDR2 YSLEER. The CDR3 totals 17 residues. This CDR3 is CASSQDRGSSGYYEQYF. The CDR3, as DNA: TGCGCCAGCAGCCAAGATCGGGGCTCTAGCGGTTACTACGAGCAGTACTTC.

The rearrangement joins TRBV20-1 to TRBJ1-4, with a tentative D call TRBD1 (6 bases). This CDR3 contains 14 residues. V was pared by 3 bases and J by 6 bases, with 14 bases between. Germline CDR1 reads DFQATT; CDR2 reads SNEGSKA (reference sequence). CDR3 region: CSARVRPGDEKLFF. The CDR3 coding sequence is TGCAGTGCTAGGGTGCGCCCAGGGGATGAAAAACTGTTTTTT.

The chain carries TRBV7-9 and TRBJ1-1; unclear D gene. In germline, CDR1 is SEHNR, CDR2 FQNEAQ (reference sequence). Trimming removed 4 bases at V and 11 bases at J, with 20 bases between. The CDR3 covers 14 residues. The CDR3 DNA is TGTGCCAGCAGCTCGCCCTACCCCACCCAAGAGGCTTTCTTT. Its protein is CASSSPYPTQEAFF.

The chain links TRBV24-1 to TRBJ1-2, with D unclear. The CDR3 covers 13 residues. Germline-derived CDR1 and CDR2 are KGHDR and SFDVKD. The V and J ends lost 4 bases and 3 bases respectively, with 8 bases between them. The CDR3 DNA follows: TGTGCCACCAGTGAGGGAAAGTACTATGGCTACACCTTC. Amino acids: CATSEGKYYGYTF.

Only a few counts were recorded for this clonotype. The genes are TRBV5-1 and TRBJ2-1, with TRBD2 identical over 10 bases. With 3 bases clipped from V and 9 bases from J, the junction kept 9 bases outside the gene matches. From germline, CDR1 is SGHRS and CDR2 YFSETQ. The CDR3 totals 15 residues. In nucleotides, the CDR3 is TGCGCCAGCAGCTGGTCTAGCGGGAGTTCCGGTGAGCAGTTCTTC. Protein product: CASSWSSGSSGEQFF. Supplemented by reference TRBV5-1 and TRBJ2-1, the full variable domain reads KAGVTQTPRYLIKTRGQQVTLSCSPISGHRSVSWYQQTPGQGLQFLFEYFSETQRNKGNFPGRFSGRQFSNSRSEMNVSTLELGDSALYLCASSWSSGSSGEQFFGPGTRLTVL.

The gene calls are TRBV6-5 and TRBJ1-1, with a tentative D call TRBD1 (6 bases). The CDR3 is 18 amino acids. V lost 0 bases to trimming and J lost 5 bases, with 22 bases between them. Germline values: CDR1 MNHEY, CDR2 SVGAGI. The CDR3 DNA follows: TGTGCCAGCAGTTACTCAAGGGGCCTCGTGGCAGGGGCGACTGAAGCTTTCTTT. Its protein is CASSYSRGLVAGATEAFF.

This clonotype was seen only a few times. V gene TRBV4-3 combines with J gene TRBJ2-1, with TRBD2 identical over 7 bases. The CDR3 is 14 amino acids. The V segment lost 0 bases and the J segment 5 bases; nucleotides outside the gene matches: 1. Germline lookup yields CDR1 LGHNA and CDR2 YSLEER. In DNA form, the CDR3 reads TGCGCCAGCAGCCAAGAGGGAGGGAACAATGAGCAGTTCTTC. As protein: CASSQEGGNNEQFF.

CDR3: CASSEQTANTVGELFF. The CDR3 region has the DNA TGTGCCAGCAGTGAACAGACAGCTAACACTGTCGGGGAGCTGTTTTTT. The chain couples TRBV6-1 to TRBJ2-2; TRBD1 might be the D (5 bases). This CDR3 has 16 amino acids. Trimming shortened V by 2 bases and J by 7 bases, and 17 bases separated the two germline ends. CDR1 MNHNS and CDR2 SASEGT come from the germline V gene.

The chain recombines TRBV20-1 with TRBJ2-1; D unclear. Deletions cut 3 bases from V and 6 bases from J, with 18 bases between. In germline, CDR1 is DFQATT, CDR2 SNEGSKA (reference sequence). The CDR3 covers 15 residues. DNA of the CDR3: TGCAGTGCTAGGGGTGGAAACTTCCTACTCAATGAGCAGTTCTTC. It encodes CSARGGNFLLNEQFF.

This clonotype was counted only a few times. The chain combines TRBV7-9 with TRBJ1-6; D is undetermined. CDR3 length equals 15 residues. Germline V gives CDR1 SEHNR, CDR2 FQNEAQ (reference sequence). Trimming cost V 4 bases and J 9 bases, with 16 bases left between them. The CDR3 DNA reads as TGTGCCAGCAGCTCGCTGGGCGAATCGGCTTCACCCCTCCACTTT. This translates into CASSSLGESASPLHF.

The chain carries TRBV3-1 and TRBJ2-7; TRBD1 or TRBD2 may be the D gene (6 bases each). With 0 bases removed from V and 3 bases from J, the gap between germline ends came to 9 bases. There are 14 residues in the CDR3. CDR1 and CDR2 (germline): LGHDT, YNNKEL (reference sequence). The CDR3, as DNA: TGTGCCAGCAGCCAAGATGGGGGGCTCTACGAGCAGTACTTC. Protein: CASSQDGGLYEQYF.

This sequence joins TRBV7-2 and TRBJ1-5, with D uncertain. The V gene lost 4 bases and the J gene lost 5 bases, with 6 bases spanning the gap. This CDR3 contains 12 residues. Germline CDR1 reads SGHTA; CDR2 reads FQGNSA. The CDR3, as DNA: TGTGCCAGCAGCTGGCCCTATCAGCCCCAGCATTTT. Protein product: CASSWPYQPQHF. Filled out from reference TRBV7-2 and TRBJ1-5, the complete variable domain reads GAGVSQSPSNKVTEKGKDVELRCDPISGHTALYWYRQSLGQGLEFLIYFQGNSAPDKSGLPSDRFSAERTGGSVSTLTIQRTQQEDSAVYLCASSWPYQPQHFGDGTRLSIL.

This clonotype was observed a few times. The V gene is TRBV7-8, the J gene TRBJ2-7; unclear D gene. The CDR3 length is 13 residues. Germline CDR1 and CDR2: SGHVS and FQNEAQ. V was clipped by 1 base and J by 6 bases, with 10 bases between them. Here the CDR3 reads CASSLGLVTEQYF. CDR3 in DNA: TGTGCCAGCAGCTTAGGGCTAGTCACCGAGCAGTACTTC.

This clonotype was seen more than once but under ten times. V and J are TRBV7-2 and TRBJ2-1; 12 nucleotides match TRBD2. CDR1 SGHTA and CDR2 FQGNSA come from the germline V gene. The CDR3 has 16 residues. V shed 5 bases and J 0 bases; nucleotides not matched to a gene: 2. CDR3 residues: CASSPTSGSSYNEQFF. The CDR3 coding sequence is TGTGCCAGCAGCCCGACTAGCGGGAGCTCCTACAATGAGCAGTTCTTC. The full variable domain, rest sourced from reference TRBV7-2 and TRBJ2-1, is GAGVSQSPSNKVTEKGKDVELRCDPISGHTALYWYRQSLGQGLEFLIYFQGNSAPDKSGLPSDRFSAERTGGSVSTLTIQRTQQEDSAVYLCASSPTSGSSYNEQFFGPGTRLTVL.

V and J are TRBV9 and TRBJ2-3; D not certain. Trimming took off 3 bases at V and 12 bases at J, with 20 bases between the two ends. The CDR3 length is 14 residues. Germline loops: CDR1 SGDLS, CDR2 YYNGEE. The chain's CDR3 is CASSADPTLPLQYF. CDR3 coding DNA: TGTGCCAGCAGCGCAGACCCGACTCTACCCCTACAGTATTTT. Filled out from reference TRBV9 and TRBJ2-3, the complete variable domain reads DSGVTQTPKHLITATGQRVTLRCSPRSGDLSVYWYQQSLDQGLQFLIQYYNGEERAKGNILERFSAQQFPDLHSELNLSSLELGDSALYFCASSADPTLPLQYFGPGTRLTVL.

This clonotype was counted between two and nine times. This sequence joins TRBV27 and TRBJ1-1, with 7 bases matching TRBD1. The CDR3 loop spans 13 amino acids. Germline CDR1 MNHEY, CDR2 SMNVEV (reference sequence). V shed 6 bases, J shed 6 bases, and the junction held 7 bases outside the gene matches. The CDR3 DNA reads as TGTGCCAGCAGGCCAGGGGGAGGGGCTGAAGCTTTCTTT. It is translated as CASRPGGGAEAFF.

This clonotype was found a few times. This chain links TRBV20-1 with TRBJ2-1, with D perhaps matching TRBD2 (6 bases). This CDR3 has 13 residues. Trimming took off 6 bases at V and 8 bases at J, with 17 bases between the two ends. Germline V gives CDR1 DFQATT, CDR2 SNEGSKA (reference sequence). CDR3 amino acids: CSAPPGRYDEQFF. The CDR3, as DNA: TGCAGTGCCCCCCCAGGGAGGTACGATGAGCAGTTCTTC.

The rearrangement joins TRBV12-3 or TRBV12-4 to TRBJ1-1; no definite D call. This CDR3 has 12 residues. Trimming removed 6 bases from V and 8 bases from J, with 13 bases in between. CDR3 nucleotides: TGTGCCAGCAGAAGCATACGGACCGAAGCTTTCTTT. It codes for CASRSIRTEAFF.

The rearrangement joins TRBV7-9 to TRBJ1-4, with D perhaps TRBD1 (5 bases). The length of the CDR3 is 13 residues. CDR1 and CDR2 from the germline V gene are SEHNR and FQNEAQ (reference sequence). Trimming shortened V by 4 bases and J by 11 bases, and 14 bases separated the two germline ends. The CDR3: CASSSNPGAKLFF. Written as DNA, the CDR3 is TGTGCCAGCAGCTCTAACCCCGGGGCTAAACTGTTTTTT.

The chain uses TRBV20-1 and TRBJ2-3, with 8 nucleotides matching TRBD2. The ends lost 0 bases at V and 6 bases at J; junction bases unmatched: 23. The CDR3 runs 20 residues. Germline CDR1 reads DFQATT; CDR2 reads SNEGSKA (reference sequence). The CDR3 is CSARDTLVGFERERGDTQYF. CDR3 nucleotides: TGCAGTGCTAGAGATACGCTAGTCGGCTTCGAGCGGGAGCGCGGCGATACGCAGTATTTT.

The chain has TRBV7-9 and TRBJ2-4, with 9 bases fitting TRBD1. Gene TRBJ2-7 matches the end of the DNA better, so the J call may be wrong. CDR1 and CDR2 from the germline V gene are SEHNR and FQNEAQ (reference sequence). CDR3 length equals 16 residues. DNA for the CDR3: TGTGCCAGCAGCTTACCCCGGGACAGGGTATCCTACGAGCAGTACTTC. Encoded protein: CASSLPRDRVSYEQYF.

About this clonotype itself: A read error is possible here, since a much larger clone lies one base away. The conserved final phenylalanine or tryptophan is absent from the CDR3, which likely points to a read error. The V gene is TRBV7-9, the J gene TRBJ2-3, with D unresolved. Germline V gene lookup returns CDR1 SEHNR and CDR2 FQNEAQ (reference sequence). The CDR3 loop spans 11 amino acids. The germline V and J ends were trimmed by 5 bases and 2 bases, with 2 bases remaining between them. The CDR3 spells CASSPTDTQYL. The CDR3 region has the DNA TGTGCCAGCAGCCCCACAGATACGCAGTATTTG.

The chain carries TRBV7-6 and TRBJ2-6, with 8 bases lining up with TRBD1. CDR1 SGHVS and CDR2 FNYEAQ come from the germline V gene. With 2 bases clipped from V and 3 bases from J, the junction kept 9 bases outside the gene matches. CDR3 length: 18 amino acids. The CDR3 region has the DNA TGTGCCAGCAGCTTAATGTGGGCAGGGGGCTTTGGGGCCAACGTCCTGACTTTC. Its protein product is CASSLMWAGGFGANVLTF.